The 24 T cell receptor beta chains given below trace back to one sample, sequenced in a study of response to subunit inactivated influenza vaccine. TCRdb independently ran MiXCR on the RT-PCR reads; one entry per CDR3 protein. Of around 480,000 distinct CDR3 sequences detected, approximately 16% appear once; the ten largest clones hold approximately 3%. The material was CD4+ T cells sorted from PBMCs, obtained around 25 months after vaccination. The receptors shown here come from a man between 50 and 75 years old who received an inactivated influenza vaccine.

This chain links TRBV4-1 with TRBJ2-4, with 12 bases lining up with TRBD2. The CDR3 spans 18 residues. Trimming at V came to 3 bases and at J to 0 bases, leaving 6 bases not matched to a gene. CDR1 and CDR2 (germline): MGHRA, YSYEKL. CDR3 region: CASSQGRLAGVAKNIQYF. The CDR3 region has the DNA TGCGCCAGCAGCCAGGGAAGACTAGCGGGGGTAGCCAAAAACATTCAGTACTTC.

This clonotype occurred a few times. The genes are TRBV5-1 and TRBJ2-1; 8 bases agree with TRBD1. There are 15 residues in the CDR3. The V segment lost 0 bases and the J segment 8 bases; nucleotides outside the gene matches: 7. CDR1 SGHRS and CDR2 YFSETQ come from the germline V gene. CDR3 coding DNA: TGCGCCAGCAGCTTGGGGACAGGGTCGTACCATGAGCAGTTCTTC. As protein: CASSLGTGSYHEQFF.

This clonotype was observed at least ten times. The CDR3 bases are TGCAGTGCAATGCTAGCGGGGGGGCGGAATGAGCAGTTCTTC. It specifies CSAMLAGGRNEQFF. The chain employs TRBV20-1 and TRBJ2-1, with 12 positions matching TRBD2. Germline-derived CDR1 and CDR2 are DFQATT and SNEGSKA (reference sequence). The CDR3 consists of 14 residues. V lost 6 bases, J lost 7 bases, and 7 bases stayed unmatched.

The gene calls are TRBV18 and TRBJ2-7; TRBD1 agrees at 11 bases. With 6 bases clipped from V and 4 bases from J, the junction kept 8 bases outside the gene matches. Germline lookup yields CDR1 KGHSH and CDR2 LQKENI. The CDR3 covers 15 residues. CDR3 protein: CASSRGQGVAYEQYF. CDR3 DNA sequence: TGTGCCAGCTCCCGGGGACAGGGGGTTGCTTACGAGCAGTACTTC.

This clonotype was counted between two and nine times. The V gene is TRBV7-8, the J gene TRBJ2-7, with D uncertain. CDR3 length equals 13 residues. V lost 6 bases, J lost 0 bases, and 9 bases lay in between. Germline CDR1 reads SGHVS; CDR2 reads FQNEAQ. The CDR3 reads CASRGHSSYEQYF. CDR3 in DNA: TGTGCCAGCAGAGGGCATAGCTCCTACGAGCAGTACTTC.

V and J are TRBV6-2 or TRBV6-3 and TRBJ2-2, with 9 bases lining up with TRBD2. The CDR3 is 16 residues long. J was trimmed by 2 bases and V by 3 bases; bases with no gene match: 4. Germline V gives CDR1 MNHEY, CDR2 SVGEGT. The DNA of the CDR3 is TGTGCCAGCAGTTATCTGGGACTAGCCAACACCGGGGAGCTGTTTTTT. Protein sequence: CASSYLGLANTGELFF.

This clonotype was seen a few times. The rearrangement uses TRBV6-5 and TRBJ1-2, with D perhaps TRBD1 (5 bases). Trimming pared 5 bases from V and 2 bases from J, leaving 12 bases between. The CDR3 has 14 residues. Germline CDR1 and CDR2: MNHEY and SVGAGI. This chain's CDR3 is CASSHRQSNYGYTF. The CDR3 DNA reads as TGTGCCAGCAGTCACCGACAGTCGAACTATGGCTACACCTTC.

This clonotype was seen a few times. The rearrangement links TRBV4-1 to TRBJ1-1, with D hard to call. The CDR3 loop spans 15 amino acids. The V end was cut by 5 bases, the J end by 0 bases, with 13 bases between. In germline, CDR1 is MGHRA, CDR2 YSYEKL. In DNA form, the CDR3 reads TGCGCCAGCAGCGAGGCCGGAGGAGTGAACACTGAAGCTTTCTTT. Its translation: CASSEAGGVNTEAFF.

The chain combines TRBV20-1 with TRBJ2-6; no clear D. Trimming took off 4 bases at V and 2 bases at J, with 9 bases between the two ends. The germline CDR1 and CDR2 sequences are DFQATT and SNEGSKA (reference sequence). There are 14 residues in the CDR3. The chain's CDR3 is CSAKDVTGANVLTF. The CDR3 nucleotides are TGCAGTGCTAAGGACGTTACTGGGGCCAACGTCCTGACTTTC.

The rearrangement joins TRBV2 to TRBJ1-2; D not certain. V was shortened by 3 bases and J by 4 bases, with 12 bases between the two germline ends. Germline V gives CDR1 SNHLY, CDR2 FYNNEI. There are 14 residues in the CDR3. CDR3 sequence reads: CASSEGQPIYGYTF. The DNA for the CDR3 is TGTGCCAGCAGTGAGGGTCAGCCTATCTATGGCTACACCTTC.

J is TRBJ2-1 and V is TRBV20-1; 7 bases agree with TRBD2. Germline V gives CDR1 DFQATT, CDR2 SNEGSKA (reference sequence). This CDR3 region has 12 residues. Trimming took 0 bases from V and 16 from J; bases not matched to a gene: 9. CDR3 in amino acids: CSARDIAGQAFF. CDR3 nucleotide sequence: TGCAGTGCTAGAGATATAGCGGGCCAAGCATTCTTC.

This chain connects TRBV7-9 to TRBJ2-3, with 9 bases identical to TRBD1. Per the germline V gene, CDR1 is SEHNR and CDR2 is FQNEAQ (reference sequence). The junction had 4 bases not matched to a gene; V was cut back by 4 bases and J by 5 bases. The CDR3 covers 14 residues. The CDR3 DNA sequence: TGTGCCAGCAGCTCTGACAGGGGGGAAGATACGCAGTATTTT. This translates into CASSSDRGEDTQYF. The full variable domain, in which reference TRBV7-9 and TRBJ2-3 provide the parts outside the CDR3, is DTGVSQNPRHKITKRGQNVTFRCDPISEHNRLYWYRQTLGQGPEFLTYFQNEAQLEKSRLLSDRFSAERPKGSFSTLEIQRTEQGDSAMYLCASSSDRGEDTQYFGPGTRLTVL.

V and J are TRBV7-2 and TRBJ2-3; 11 bases agree with TRBD2. This CDR3 has 15 residues. Germline values: CDR1 SGHTA, CDR2 FQGNSA. V gave up 3 bases and J gave up 5 bases; unmatched junction bases: 4. The CDR3 spells CASSFSGRAKDTQYF. The CDR3, as DNA: TGTGCCAGCAGCTTTAGCGGGAGGGCCAAAGATACGCAGTATTTT.

The V and J genes are TRBV5-1 and TRBJ2-7; 7 bases agree with TRBD1. CDR1 SGHRS and CDR2 YFSETQ come from the germline V gene. The CDR3 has 13 residues. Unmatched junction bases numbered 7, after V lost 4 bases and J lost 6 bases. The CDR3 sequence is CASSQTGRSEQYF. As DNA, the CDR3 is TGCGCCAGCAGCCAGACAGGGCGGTCCGAGCAGTACTTC.

This chain connects TRBV7-2 to TRBJ2-4, with TRBD1 as a possible D gene (6 bases). The CDR3 has 17 residues. Trimming cost V 5 bases and J 0 bases, with 17 bases left between them. CDR1 is SGHTA, CDR2 FQGNSA, per germline. CDR3 sequence reads: CASSPIAGALAKNIQYF. CDR3 sequence (DNA): TGTGCCAGCAGCCCAATAGCAGGGGCGCTAGCCAAAAACATTCAGTACTTC.

The rearrangement links TRBV5-1 to TRBJ2-7; 7 nucleotides align to TRBD2. V lost 1 base and J lost 5; bases outside the gene matches: 3. This CDR3 region has 13 residues. Per germline, CDR1 SGHRS and CDR2 YFSETQ. This CDR3 is CASSLTSVNEQYF. CDR3 nucleotide sequence: TGCGCCAGCAGCTTGACTAGCGTCAACGAGCAGTACTTC.

This clonotype was counted between two and nine times. J is TRBJ1-4 and V is TRBV20-1, with 7 bases that match TRBD1. The germline V gene encodes CDR1 DFQATT and CDR2 SNEGSKA (reference sequence). V lost 3 bases to trimming and J lost 8 bases; unmatched junction nucleotides: 6. The CDR3 runs 13 residues. CDR3 nucleotides: TGCAGTGCTAGGGACAGGCAGTGGGAAAAACTGTTTTTT. Translation: CSARDRQWEKLFF.

The chain is built from TRBV12-3 or TRBV12-4 and TRBJ2-7; TRBD2 matches at 12 bases. CDR3 length: 15 amino acids. V shed 2 bases and J 3 bases; nucleotides not matched to a gene: 2. The CDR3 DNA follows: TGTGCCAGCAGTTTATCTAGCGGGGGGGGCTACGAGCAGTACTTC. This sequence encodes CASSLSSGGGYEQYF.

This chain links TRBV4-2 with TRBJ1-4, with 10 nucleotides matching TRBD1. This CDR3 has 15 amino acids. After removal of 4 bases from V and 8 bases from J, the junction contained 7 bases not matched to a gene. CDR1 is LGHNA, CDR2 YNFKEQ, per germline. CDR3 region: CASSPPGTGAEKLFF. The CDR3 nucleotides read TGTGCCAGCAGCCCGCCCGGGACAGGGGCAGAAAAACTGTTTTTT.

The chain joins TRBV6-1 to TRBJ2-7; TRBD1 matches 7 bases. Trimming removed 6 bases from V and 2 bases from J; junction bases left unmatched: 7. Germline V gene data show CDR1 as MNHNS and CDR2 as SASEGT. The CDR3 has 14 amino acids. Written as DNA, the CDR3 is TGTGCCAGCAGCGAATTCGGGACAGCCTACGAGCAGTACTTC. Residues: CASSEFGTAYEQYF.

This clonotype came up many times. The chain combines TRBV7-2 with TRBJ1-6; D is unclear. CDR3 length: 15 residues. Trimming pared 0 bases from V and 7 bases from J, leaving 10 bases between. Looked up from germline, CDR1 is SGHTA and CDR2 is FQGNSA. The CDR3 here is CASSLAYHSNSPLHF. The CDR3, as DNA: TGTGCCAGCAGCTTAGCGTATCACAGCAATTCACCCCTCCACTTT.

The rearrangement uses TRBV29-1 and TRBJ2-3; D may be TRBD1 or TRBD2 (5 bases each). The CDR3 runs to 13 residues. Germline V lookup: CDR1 SQVTM, CDR2 ANQGSEA. Between the trimmed V and J ends, which lost 4 bases and 6 bases, there was a span of 14 bases. Written as DNA, the CDR3 is TGCAGCGTTGGGGGACGGGATCCCGATACGCAGTATTTT. Its translation is CSVGGRDPDTQYF.

The chain employs TRBV20-1 and TRBJ2-3; TRBD2 agrees at 12 bases. Germline lookup yields CDR1 DFQATT and CDR2 SNEGSKA (reference sequence). This CDR3 comprises 15 residues. The V and J ends lost 4 bases and 2 bases, in that order; junction bases with no gene match: 4. In nucleotides, the CDR3 is TGCAGTGCTACGCGGACTAGCGGGACCACAGATACGCAGTATTTT. Its translation: CSATRTSGTTDTQYF.

The chain carries TRBV5-5 and TRBJ2-1, with TRBD1 as a possible D gene (5 bases). The CDR3 has 13 amino acids. Trimming removed 3 bases from V and 6 bases from J, with 10 bases in between. Germline CDR1 is SGHKS and CDR2 is YYEKEE (reference sequence). The CDR3 spells CASSSGYVNEQFF. CDR3 bases: TGTGCCAGCAGCTCAGGGTATGTCAATGAGCAGTTCTTC. Filled out from reference TRBV5-5 and TRBJ2-1, the complete variable domain reads DAGVTQSPTHLIKTRGQQVTLRCSPISGHKSVSWYQQVLGQGPQFIFQYYEKEERGRGNFPDRFSARQFPNYSSELNVNALLLGDSALYLCASSSGYVNEQFFGPGTRLTVL.